The 18 T cell receptor beta chains below were found in one sample sequenced in a study of blood T cell repertoires in COVID-19. Method: immunoSEQ multiplex PCR; TCRdb's copy keeps in-frame clones and lacks some. There are some 260,000 clones in the sample; 88% occur only once, and around 9.6% lies in the top ten. The sequencing input was peripheral blood. The source is a woman aged 65 to 85 with COVID-19, enrolled during active disease.

This chain uses TRBV29-1 with TRBJ1-4; unclear D gene. The CDR3 totals 14 residues. With 4 bases removed from V and 7 bases from J, the gap between germline ends came to 16 bases. Germline V lookup: CDR1 SQVTM, CDR2 ANQGSEA. The DNA of the CDR3 is TGCAGCGTTGGCCCCTCCCATGGAGGTGAAAAACTGTTTTTT. Its translation: CSVGPSHGGEKLFF.

CDR3 sequence (DNA): TGTGCCAGCAGGACCGGGACAGTCAATCAGCCCCAGCATTTT. This sequence encodes CASRTGTVNQPQHF. The rearrangement uses TRBV28 and TRBJ1-5, with TRBD1 identical over 7 bases. The germline gives CDR1 MDHEN, CDR2 SYDVKM. The V gene end was trimmed by 6 bases and the J gene end by 3 bases; junction bases not matched to a gene: 5. The CDR3 extends over 14 amino acids.

CDR3 sequence (DNA): TGTGCCAGCAGCATTGGACTAGCGGGAGGCCCGGAGCAGTACTTC. Residues: CASSIGLAGGPEQYF. The chain combines TRBV11-2 with TRBJ2-7, with 14 bases that match TRBD2. J lost 7 bases, V lost 5 bases, and 7 bases had no gene match. The CDR3 has 15 amino acids. Germline values: CDR1 SGHAT, CDR2 FQNNGV.

This clone has only a few counts. This sequence joins TRBV4-1 and TRBJ2-7; 7 nucleotides match TRBD2. The CDR3 is made up of 17 amino acids. Germline loops: CDR1 MGHRA, CDR2 YSYEKL. Trimming cost V 3 bases and J 2 bases; bases outside gene matches: 13. This chain's CDR3 is CASSQVDLWGGTYEQYF. The CDR3 DNA reads TGCGCCAGCAGCCAGGTCGATCTTTGGGGGGGGACCTACGAGCAGTACTTC.

The chain carries TRBV28 and TRBJ2-7; 8 nucleotides align to TRBD1. Germline V lookup: CDR1 MDHEN, CDR2 SYDVKM. Trimming removed 5 bases from V and 3 bases from J; junction bases left unmatched: 6. The CDR3 loop spans 14 amino acids. Written as DNA, the CDR3 is TGTGCCAGCAGTGTACCGGACAGGGACTACGAGCAGTACTTC. Translating it yields CASSVPDRDYEQYF.

The chain uses TRBV28 and TRBJ2-7; D is unclear. Germline V gene data show CDR1 as MDHEN and CDR2 as SYDVKM. This CDR3 has 11 amino acids. V dropped 6 bases and J dropped 2 bases, with 5 bases sitting between them. The CDR3 loop reads CASRSPYEQYF. The CDR3 bases are TGTGCCAGCAGGAGCCCCTACGAGCAGTACTTC. Full variable domain (rest looked up from reference TRBV28 and TRBJ2-7): DVKVTQSSRYLVKRTGEKVFLECVQDMDHENMFWYRQDPGLGLRLIYFSYDVKMKEKGDIPEGYSVSREKKERFSLILESASTNQTSMYLCASRSPYEQYFGPGTRLTVT.

The chain joins TRBV19 to TRBJ2-2; 10 bases fit TRBD2. The V gene's germline CDR1 is LNHDA and CDR2 SQIVND (reference sequence). The CDR3 is 17 amino acids. Trimming took 7 bases from V and 6 from J; bases not matched to a gene: 14. CDR3 in DNA: TGTGCCAGTATCCGCCAACAGCGGGAGGGCCGCGCCGGGGAGCTGTTTTTT. Protein: CASIRQQREGRAGELFF.

The chain has TRBV9 and TRBJ2-7; the match to TRBD2 covers 11 bases. This CDR3 contains 14 residues. The V and J ends lost 3 bases and 4 bases, in that order; junction bases with no gene match: 3. Germline CDR1 and CDR2: SGDLS and YYNGEE. The CDR3 spells CASSASGRLYEQYF. The CDR3 region has the DNA TGTGCCAGCAGCGCTAGCGGGAGGTTATACGAGCAGTACTTC.

V usage is TRBV28 and J usage is TRBJ2-6, with unresolved D. This CDR3 spans 15 amino acids. The germline V and J ends were trimmed by 6 bases and 1 base, with 10 bases remaining between them. The germline CDR1 and CDR2 sequences are MDHEN and SYDVKM. Here the CDR3 DNA reads TGTGCCAGCAGCACACCATCGTCTGGGGCCAACGTCCTGACTTTC. It specifies CASSTPSSGANVLTF.

The chain employs TRBV6-5 and TRBJ2-3; possible D gene TRBD1, 6 bases. The CDR3 is made up of 14 amino acids. CDR1 is MNHEY and CDR2 is SVGAGI in the germline V gene. Deletions cut 6 bases from V and 1 base from J, with 11 bases between. CDR3 bases: TGTGCCAGCAGATCAGGGGCAGGCACAGATACGCAGTATTTT. Translating gives CASRSGAGTDTQYF.

The chain combines TRBV15 with TRBJ2-3; 10 nucleotides match TRBD1. Per the germline V gene, CDR1 is LNHNV and CDR2 is YYDKDF (reference sequence). This CDR3 contains 14 residues. V lost 3 bases to trimming and J lost 4 bases; unmatched junction nucleotides: 1. The chain's CDR3 is CATSSDRGPDTQYF. CDR3 sequence (DNA): TGTGCCACCAGCAGCGACAGGGGGCCAGATACGCAGTATTTT. Complete variable domain (other parts from reference TRBV15 and TRBJ2-3): DAMVIQNPRYQVTQFGKPVTLSCSQTLNHNVMYWYQQKSSQAPKLLFHYYDKDFNNEADTPDNFQSRRPNTSFCFLDIRSPGLGDTAMYLCATSSDRGPDTQYFGPGTRLTVL.

The genes are TRBV5-1 and TRBJ2-2, with 7 bases that match TRBD1. Per the germline V gene, CDR1 is SGHRS and CDR2 is YFSETQ. The length of the CDR3 is 14 residues. V shed 3 bases and J 5 bases; nucleotides not matched to a gene: 4. The CDR3 spells CASSSGQVTGELFF. The CDR3 bases are TGCGCCAGCAGCTCAGGACAGGTGACCGGGGAGCTGTTTTTT.

The table lists this clone with a few counts. The rearrangement joins TRBV6-6 to TRBJ1-6, with 8 nucleotides matching TRBD1. The J segment lost 9 bases and the V segment lost 4 bases, leaving 5 bases of the junction unmatched. The CDR3 length is 14 residues. In germline, CDR1 is MNHNY, CDR2 SVGAGI (reference sequence). DNA of the CDR3: TGTGCCAGCAGTTCATCGGACAGGGTTTCACCCCTCCACTTT. It specifies CASSSSDRVSPLHF.

The V and J genes are TRBV28 and TRBJ2-5; 11 nucleotides agree with TRBD1. The CDR3 is 18 residues long. V lost 9 bases to trimming and J lost 0 bases; unmatched junction nucleotides: 15. The germline gives CDR1 MDHEN, CDR2 SYDVKM. CDR3 sequence (DNA): TGTGCCAGTCACCGGGACAGGGGGATTGGGCTGTACCAAGAGACCCAGTACTTC. Its protein is CASHRDRGIGLYQETQYF.

The CDR3 sequence: CASSSPRTGTYEQYF. CDR3 coding DNA: TGTGCCAGCAGCTCCCCCCGGACAGGAACCTACGAGCAGTACTTC. The chain combines TRBV5-4 with TRBJ2-7, with 7 bases fitting TRBD1. The CDR3 contains 15 residues. Germline trimming cut 3 bases from V and 2 bases from J; bases unmatched to any gene: 8. Germline-derived CDR1 and CDR2 are SGHNT and YYREEE (reference sequence). Variable domain in full (rest from reference TRBV5-4 and TRBJ2-7): ETGVTQSPTHLIKTRGQQVTLRCSSQSGHNTVSWYQQALGQGPQFIFQYYREEENGRGNFPPRFSGLQFPNYSSELNVNALELDDSALYLCASSSPRTGTYEQYFGPGTRLTVT.

The V and J genes are TRBV7-3 and TRBJ2-1; TRBD2 matches at 11 bases. Germline V gene lookup returns CDR1 SGHTA and CDR2 FQGTGA. The CDR3 has 15 residues. Trimming cost V 2 bases and J 8 bases; bases outside gene matches: 5. The CDR3 region is CASSLGTSGLDEQFF. The CDR3 nucleotides are TGTGCCAGCAGCTTAGGGACTAGCGGTTTGGATGAGCAGTTCTTC.

A remark on this clone: One end of the junction varies from germline; a read error may be responsible. The gene calls are TRBV9 and TRBJ2-1; TRBD1 might be the D (6 bases). This CDR3 has 11 residues. Germline assignment: CDR1 SGDLS and CDR2 YYNGEE. The CDR3 DNA reads TGTGCCAGCAGCGTGAAGCCCTACAGGGTCTTC. Its translation is CASSVKPYRVF.

The chain couples TRBV11-2 to TRBJ2-5; D is unclear. Trimming removed 8 bases from V and 1 base from J, with 17 bases in between. The germline V gene encodes CDR1 SGHAT and CDR2 FQNNGV. This CDR3 has 15 residues. CDR3 region: CASSSPTQFQETQYF. CDR3 bases: TGTGCCAGCTCCTCGCCGACACAATTCCAAGAGACCCAGTACTTC.